This TCR beta chain is from a study of blood T cell repertoires in COVID-19. Across the study: Samples taken during acute and convalescent COVID-19 were collected in the United States, Italy and Spain. The cDNA or gDNA used as material had been derived from T cells, B-cell-depleted T cells, or PBMCs.

Original analysis: Reference gene primer amplification gave estimated nucleated cell counts. The assay was immunoSEQ multiplex PCR, and TCRdb's table has in-frame clones only and misses some. V and J calls plus clone size are reproduced from that table; the DNA served to infer D and trimming. Among around 60,000 clones listed, about four fifths were seen once. Seattle enrolled patients during active infection and tracked them longitudinally. Trimming cost V 5 bases and J 4 bases, with 15 bases left between them. Germline CDR1 reads SQVTM; CDR2 reads ANQGSEA. The CDR3 contains 13 residues. The rearrangement joins TRBV29-1 to TRBJ2-7; D may be TRBD2 (5 bases). The TCR was taken from a man aged 30 to 39 with COVID-19, enrolled during active disease. Material for sequencing was peripheral blood. CDR3 residues: CSVSVTNTYEQYF. CDR3 in DNA: TGCAGCGTTTCAGTGACTAACACTTACGAGCAGTACTTC.